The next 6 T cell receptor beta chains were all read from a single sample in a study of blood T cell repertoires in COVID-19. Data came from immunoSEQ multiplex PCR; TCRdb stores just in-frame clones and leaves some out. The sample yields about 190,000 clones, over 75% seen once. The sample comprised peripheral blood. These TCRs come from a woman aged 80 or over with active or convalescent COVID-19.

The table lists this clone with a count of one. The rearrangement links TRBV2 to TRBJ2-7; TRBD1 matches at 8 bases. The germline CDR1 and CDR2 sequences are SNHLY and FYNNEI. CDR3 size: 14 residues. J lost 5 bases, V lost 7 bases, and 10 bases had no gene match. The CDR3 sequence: CASIRIDRGDEQYF. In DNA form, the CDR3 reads TGTGCCAGCATTAGGATTGACAGGGGCGACGAGCAGTACTTC.

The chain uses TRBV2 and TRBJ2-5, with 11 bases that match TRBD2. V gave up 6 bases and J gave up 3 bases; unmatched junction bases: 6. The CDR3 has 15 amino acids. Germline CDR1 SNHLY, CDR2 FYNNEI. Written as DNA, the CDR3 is TGTGCCAGCAGAGCGGGACTAGCGGTTAAAGAGACCCAGTACTTC. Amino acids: CASRAGLAVKETQYF.

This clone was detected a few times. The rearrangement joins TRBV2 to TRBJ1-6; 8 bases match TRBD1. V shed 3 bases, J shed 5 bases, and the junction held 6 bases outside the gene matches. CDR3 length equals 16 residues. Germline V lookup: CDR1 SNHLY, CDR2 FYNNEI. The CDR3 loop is CASSDLRTGNNSPLHF. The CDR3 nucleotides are TGTGCCAGCAGTGACCTTAGGACAGGGAATAATTCACCCCTCCACTTT. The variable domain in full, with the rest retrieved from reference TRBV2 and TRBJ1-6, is EPEVTQTPSHQVTQMGQEVILRCVPISNHLYFYWYRQILGQKVEFLVSFYNNEISEKSEIFDDQFSVERPDGSNFTLKIRSTKLEDSAMYFCASSDLRTGNNSPLHFGNGTRLTVT.

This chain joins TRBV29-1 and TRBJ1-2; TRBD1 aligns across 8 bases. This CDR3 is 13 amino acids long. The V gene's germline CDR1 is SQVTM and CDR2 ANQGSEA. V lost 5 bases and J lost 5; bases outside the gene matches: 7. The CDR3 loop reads CSVHRGNNYGYTF. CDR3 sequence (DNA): TGCAGCGTTCACAGGGGGAATAATTATGGCTACACCTTC.

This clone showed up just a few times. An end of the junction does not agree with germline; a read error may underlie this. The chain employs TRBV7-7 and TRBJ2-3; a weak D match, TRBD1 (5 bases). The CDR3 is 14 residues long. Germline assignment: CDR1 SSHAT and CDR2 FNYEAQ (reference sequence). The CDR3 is CASSPSPGADTQYF. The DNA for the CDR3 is TGTGCTAGCAGCCCCTCCCCTGGGGCGGATACGCAGTATTTT.

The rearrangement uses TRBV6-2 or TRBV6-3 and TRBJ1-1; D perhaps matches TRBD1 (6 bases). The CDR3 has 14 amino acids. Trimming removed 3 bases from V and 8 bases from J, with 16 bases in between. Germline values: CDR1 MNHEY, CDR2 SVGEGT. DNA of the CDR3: TGTGCCAGCAGTTATAGGCACAGGGTCCCCGAAGCTTTCTTT. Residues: CASSYRHRVPEAFF.